These T cell receptor beta chains were read from a single sample in a study of cytomegalovirus exposure and HLA in healthy donors. Produced via immunoSEQ multiplex PCR; TCRdb's table is partial and in-frame only. The sample lists around 170,000 clones; around four fifths were seen once. Sequencing was done on a sample of PBMCs. The origin of the receptors is a woman aged 18 to 35 in good health and CMV-seronegative. CDR3s include the opening cysteine and the closing phenylalanine or tryptophan. The D gene is left open where the match is weak. Clone size is stated in some rows and not others, as once, few, many or a class when expanded.

J gene,V gene,D gene,clone size,CDR3 DNA,CDR3 protein
TRBJ2-1,TRBV27,TRBD2,-,TGTGCCAGCAGTGGGGGACTAGTCCCCTACAATGAGCAGTTCTTC,CASSGGLVPYNEQFF
TRBJ2-1,TRBV10-3,-,once,TGTGCCATCAGTGGGGGGGAGGAGACAGGGTCCAATGAGCAGTTCTTC,CAISGGEETGSNEQFF
TRBJ2-3,TRBV6-6,-,-,TGTGCCAGCAGTTACGAGGGGGGCACAGATACGCAGTATTTT,CASSYEGGTDTQYF
TRBJ2-7,TRBV29-1,TRBD1,-,TGCAGCGTCCCTAGGGGGCAGGGCTCGTTCTACGAGCAGTACTTC,CSVPRGQGSFYEQYF
TRBJ1-1,TRBV7-2,-,-,TGTGCCAGCAGCGTGACAGCGACGAACACTGAAGCTTTCTTT,CASSVTATNTEAFF
TRBJ1-6,TRBV7-9,TRBD1,-,TGTTCCAGCAGTGATTCGGACAGGAGTAAACACTTT,CSSSDSDRSKHF
TRBJ1-1,TRBV30,-,-,TGTGCCTGGAGTGTAAGAGGTTTGGGCTTGGGAGGCCCTGAAGCTTTCTTT,CAWSVRGLGLGGPEAFF
TRBJ1-6,TRBV6-5,-,-,TGTGCCAGCAGGCAACAGCATAATTCACCCCTCCACTTT,CASRQQHNSPLHF
TRBJ1-5,TRBV7-2,-,-,TGTGCCAGCAGCTTAGACAGGTTCAATCAGCCCCAGCATTTT,CASSLDRFNQPQHF
TRBJ2-7,TRBV29-1,-,-,TGCAGCGTTGACGGGGTATTAAACTCGGACGAGCAGTACTTC,CSVDGVLNSDEQYF
TRBJ2-5,TRBV29-1,-,-,TGCAGCGCCCGAGCCCTAGCCTGGGAGACCCAGTACTTC,CSARALAWETQYF
TRBJ1-2,TRBV10-3,TRBD1,-,TGTGCCATCAGTGCGCTCAGGACAGGGAGGGACTATGGCTACACCTTC,CAISALRTGRDYGYTF
TRBJ2-2,TRBV29-1,TRBD2,-,TGCAGCGTTGAACGTGCGGGGGGGATAAACACCGGGGAGCTGTTTTTT,CSVERAGGINTGELFF
TRBJ2-1,TRBV5-1,TRBD2,once,TGCGCCAGCAGCCCGGAACCGGGCGGGGGGACCCCCCCGAACTACAATGAGCAGTTCTTC,CASSPEPGGGTPPNYNEQFF
TRBJ2-7,TRBV10-2,-,-,TGCGCCAGCAGAGGACAGCCCTACGAGCAGTACTTC,CASRGQPYEQYF
TRBJ1-2,TRBV25-1,-,-,TGTGCCAGCAGTGAATCCACGGTGTATGGCTACACCTTC,CASSESTVYGYTF
TRBJ2-3,TRBV7-9,TRBD2,-,TGTGCCAGCAGCTTGATTGCGGGGGGACCAGATACGCAGTATTTT,CASSLIAGGPDTQYF
TRBJ1-1,TRBV11-2,-,-,TGTGCCAGCAGCCCACACACGAACACTGAAGCTTTCTTT,CASSPHTNTEAFF
TRBJ1-1,TRBV7-8,-,-,TGTGCCAGCAGCTTAGTTTTTGGGCAGGGAATCGAGGCTTTCTTT,CASSLVFGQGIEAFF
TRBJ2-1,TRBV19,TRBD2,-,TGTGCCAGTAAGGGCGGGGGGGCAAATGAGCAGTTCTTC,CASKGGGANEQFF
TRBJ2-7,TRBV9,TRBD2,-,TGTGCCAGCAGTCTGGGGGGGGAGGACGAGCAGTACTTC,CASSLGGEDEQYF
TRBJ2-5,TRBV7-8,-,-,TGTGCCAGCAGCTTATCTCGGCGGGAACCACAGAGAGAGACCCAGTACTTC,CASSLSRREPQRETQYF
TRBJ2-3,TRBV27,-,once,TGTGCCAGCAGTTCAGGAGTGGACTCACAAGATACGCAGTATTTT,CASSSGVDSQDTQYF
TRBJ2-2,TRBV9,TRBD2,-,TGTGCCAGCAGCGCGGGACTAGCCTCCCACGGGGAGCTGTTTTTT,CASSAGLASHGELFF
TRBJ1-4,TRBV28,-,-,TGTGCCAGCAGTCCACGGGATTTTAATGAAAAACTGTTTTTT,CASSPRDFNEKLFF
TRBJ1-1,TRBV11-2,-,-,TGTGCCAGCAGCTATGGGAAGGGGCTTTATGACACTGAAGCTTTCTTT,CASSYGKGLYDTEAFF
TRBJ2-1,TRBV5-1,-,-,TGCGCCAGCAGCTTTCTGGCCCCCACGTACAATGAGCAGTTCTTC,CASSFLAPTYNEQFF
TRBJ2-2,TRBV19,-,once,TGTGCCAGTGCCCTCTTGAGGACTCGCACCGGGGAGCTGTTTTTT,CASALLRTRTGELFF
TRBJ1-5,TRBV6-1,-,-,TGTGCCAGCAGAAGCAGGGACAATCAGCCCCAGCATTTT,CASRSRDNQPQHF
TRBJ2-7,TRBV2,TRBD2,-,TGTGCCAGCAGTGAGCCCTTTAATAGCGGGAGCTACGAGCAGTACTTC,CASSEPFNSGSYEQYF
TRBJ2-7,TRBV30,-,-,TGTGCCTGGAGCATGCGATCCTACGAGCAGTACTTC,CAWSMRSYEQYF
TRBJ2-7,TRBV5-6,-,-,TGTGCCAGCAGCTCCCCGCCGGCAGGTCGCACCTACGAGCAGTACTTC,CASSSPPAGRTYEQYF
TRBJ2-1,TRBV7-9,-,-,TGTGCCAGCAGCTTAAGAGGAGACCTCTACAATGAGCAGTTCTTC,CASSLRGDLYNEQFF
TRBJ2-7,TRBV4-2,-,-,TGTGCCAGCAGCCCCTTAGCGGTTGCGGGGAGCTCCTACGAGCAGTACTTC,CASSPLAVAGSSYEQYF
TRBJ2-7,TRBV27,-,once,TGTGCCAGCAGTTTTGGGGTAGCGAGGGAGCAGTACTTC,CASSFGVAREQYF
TRBJ2-1,TRBV25-1,-,-,TGTGCCAGCAGTGGCGACTATTCCTACAATGAGCAGTTCTTC,CASSGDYSYNEQFF
TRBJ1-5,TRBV19,-,few,TGTGCCAGTAGTATAGGGGGGCCTAAGGATCAGCCCCAGCATTTT,CASSIGGPKDQPQHF